This T cell receptor beta chain was captured in a study of Ad26.COV2.S vaccination and SARS-CoV-2 variants (dated by TCRdb to the early 2020s). As for the study more broadly: Vaccine-arm donors came from COV1001, a multicentre, randomized, double-blind, placebo-controlled phase I-IIa trial of Ad26.COV2.S in healthy adults. Ad26.COV2.S was given intramuscularly at 5x10^10 or 1x10^11 viral particles, as a single shot or as two shots 56 days apart. Trial participants were randomized into five groups of five: low-dose or high-dose Ad26.COV2.S given once or twice, or placebo on both occasions. Investigators remained blinded to trial group allocation during experiments and outcome assessment. The TCR-sequenced set comprised approximately 30 samples: some 19 Ad26.COV2.S vaccine recipients, 5 placebo recipients and 8 SARS-CoV-2 convalescent individuals. TCRbeta repertoire sequencing was used to assess the specificity and breadth of SARS-CoV-2-reactive T cell receptors after Ad26.COV2.S vaccination.

The immunoSEQ Assay was used to sequence TCRbeta CDR3 regions. After extraction, genomic DNA underwent amplification by bias-controlled multiplex PCR, followed by high-throughput sequencing. The authors' pipeline ran thus. Collapsing and filtering of sequences were performed to quantify the absolute abundance of each unique TCRbeta CDR3 region. T cell fraction was estimated by normalization of TCRbeta template counts to usable DNA, with usable DNA being measured through amplification of reference genes present in all nucleated cells. Repertoire TCRs were annotated as SARS-CoV-2-specific by exact matching of V gene, CDR3 amino acid sequence and J gene to a known reactive TCR set. MIRA supplied the reference SARS-CoV-2 TCR set, which was filtered for enrichment in COVID-19-positive ImmuneCODE repertoires so that public or cross-reactive TCRs were removed. Using the MIRA antigens, annotated TCRs were further analysed by specific ORF or by position within an ORF. Breadth was defined as the number of annotated unique rearrangements divided by the total number of unique productive rearrangements, and depth was defined as the summed frequency of the annotated unique rearrangements. TCR breadth was compared between groups using two-sided Wilcoxon rank-sum tests. Drawn from immuneACCESS, this table holds only the in-frame rearrangements with V and J called that TCRdb kept. Clones are partly lost; checked studies trace under half to an unresolved V gene and leave the rest unexplained. The V and J calls and the clone size are those of that table, but D and trimming were determined from the DNA. This sample lists about 440,000 clones; roughly 91% were detected once. The biggest ten clones account for more than 3.5% of the sample.

The treatment or condition label, as the study defines it: roughly 19 received Ad26.COV2.S at low or high dose, single or two shots; about 5 received placebo; per-sample allocation not given. Repertoires of vaccine and placebo recipients were sequenced from samples taken on day 63 after the first injection. Between 29 July and 7 August 2020, Cohort 1b enrolled 25 adults aged 18-55 years at one site in Boston, USA. Ad26.COV2.S was a replication-incompetent adenovirus type 26 vector expressing a prefusion-stabilized SARS-CoV-2 spike protein from the original Wuhan strain. The paper as a whole reports these results and caveats: After vaccination, spike-specific CD8+ and CD4+ T cell responses were reported to show substantial breadth. Ad26.COV2.S recipients had higher spike-specific TCR breadth than placebo recipients (P = 0.0014). Vaccine and placebo recipients had similar non-spike TCR breadth, a finding consistent with the vaccine containing only spike. It was noted by the authors that total T cell responses may have been underestimated by the TCR breadth and depth analyses. The study was not powered to compare responses between vaccine doses or regimens.

The junction carries 8 bases between V and J, which are trimmed by 6 bases and 3 bases respectively. For CDR1 and CDR2, the germline V gene (reference sequence) lists MNHEY and SMNVEV. The CDR3 numbers 13 residues from cysteine through phenylalanine. Left in the record is the CDR3 DNA by itself, 39 bases read in frame from the first base. As for this clone: The antigen it recognizes is unknown. No base quality values were provided; no much bigger clone lies one nucleotide off.

The TCR sequence derives from a person aged 18-60 years who received the Ad26.COV2.S COVID-19 vaccine or a placebo. The sequence links TRBV27 to TRBJ2-2, with TRBD2 as a weak D call on 5 bases. The sequencing used peripheral blood, collected in a trial of Ad26.COV2.S vaccine versus placebo. The base sequence is TGTGCCAGCAGGAAGAGGGACACCGGGGAGCTGTTTTTT. This encodes CASRKRDTGELFF.